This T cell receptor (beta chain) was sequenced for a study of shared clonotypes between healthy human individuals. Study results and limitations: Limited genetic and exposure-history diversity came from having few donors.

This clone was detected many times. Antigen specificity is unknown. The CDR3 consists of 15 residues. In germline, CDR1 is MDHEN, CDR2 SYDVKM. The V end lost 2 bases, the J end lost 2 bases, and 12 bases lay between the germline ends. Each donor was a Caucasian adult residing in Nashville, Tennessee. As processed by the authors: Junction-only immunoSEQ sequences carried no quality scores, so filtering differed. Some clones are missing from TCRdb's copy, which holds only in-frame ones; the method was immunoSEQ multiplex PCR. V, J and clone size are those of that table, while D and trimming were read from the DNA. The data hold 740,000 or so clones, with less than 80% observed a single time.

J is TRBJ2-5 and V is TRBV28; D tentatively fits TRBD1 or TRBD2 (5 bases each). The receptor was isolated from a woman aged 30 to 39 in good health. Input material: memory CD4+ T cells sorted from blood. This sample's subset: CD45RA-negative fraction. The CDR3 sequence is CASSLGTGPQETQYF. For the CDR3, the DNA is TGTGCCAGCAGTTTAGGGACGGGACCACAAGAGACCCAGTACTTC. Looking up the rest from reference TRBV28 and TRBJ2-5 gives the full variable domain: DVKVTQSSRYLVKRTGEKVFLECVQDMDHENMFWYRQDPGLGLRLIYFSYDVKMKEKGDIPEGYSVSREKKERFSLILESASTNQTSMYLCASSLGTGPQETQYFGPGTRLLVL.